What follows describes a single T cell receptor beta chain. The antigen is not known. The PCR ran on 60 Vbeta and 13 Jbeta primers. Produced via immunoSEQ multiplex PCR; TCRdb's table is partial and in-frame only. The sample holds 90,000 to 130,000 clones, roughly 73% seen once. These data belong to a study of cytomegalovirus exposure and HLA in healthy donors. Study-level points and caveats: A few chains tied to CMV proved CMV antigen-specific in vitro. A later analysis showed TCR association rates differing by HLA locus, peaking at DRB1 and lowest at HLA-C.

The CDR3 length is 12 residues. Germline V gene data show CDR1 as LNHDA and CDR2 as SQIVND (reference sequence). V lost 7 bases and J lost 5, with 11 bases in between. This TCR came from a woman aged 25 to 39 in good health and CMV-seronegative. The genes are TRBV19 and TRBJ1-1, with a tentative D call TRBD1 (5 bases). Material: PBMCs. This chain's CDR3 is CASTMGGTEAFF. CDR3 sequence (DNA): TGTGCCAGTACCATGGGGGGGACTGAAGCTTTCTTT.